This T cell receptor (beta chain) was obtained from a study of regulatory T cells in long-lasting Graves disease. Study context: More than 5 years of antithyroid drugs with positive TSH receptor antibodies defined persistent Graves' disease. Study outcomes and limitations: Gene preferences differed: TRBV28, TRBJ1-2, TRBJ2-5 in persistent cases.

On this clonotype: Its antigen is unknown.

With V trimmed by 1 base and J by 6 bases, 9 bases remained unmatched. Germline CDR1 SGHTA, CDR2 FQGNSA. This CDR3 spans 16 amino acids. Building of the TCR beta libraries involved iRepertoire HTBI primers and Arm-PCR of CDR3 regions. One entry per CDR3 protein results from TCRdb running MiXCR on the multiplex PCR reads. The table has about 450,000 distinct CDR3 sequences, 23% seen once. The sample's time point: persistent/refractory GD, antithyroid drugs over 5 years with positive TRAb. PBMCs were the source of the RNA used for TCR sequencing. A peripheral blood sample, roughly 8.5 milliliters in volume, was drawn into EDTA tubes.

The sample was peripheral blood mononuclear cells (PBMCs), taken when the disease was refractory, from a patient treated with antithyroid drugs. The chain joins TRBV7-2 to TRBJ2-7, with 10 bases that match TRBD2. This receptor was identified in a female donor with Graves disease. CDR3 bases: TGTGCCAGCAGCTTAGTGGCGCTAGCGGGAGCTGGCGAGCAGTACTTC. This codes for CASSLVALAGAGEQYF.